Listed below are T cell receptor beta chains from one sample, sequenced in a study of blood T cell repertoires in COVID-19. Clones were sequenced by immunoSEQ multiplex PCR, and TCRdb holds only the in-frame ones, with some missing. The data contain approximately 300,000 clones, approximately 90% of them singletons. The sequencing input was PBMCs or T cells enriched from blood (not recorded which). These receptors were collected from a woman under 30 who had recovered from COVID-19. Both conserved end residues are part of each CDR3. Each record gives: D gene, clone size, V gene, J gene, CDR3 protein, CDR3 DNA. A D gene is named only where the DNA matches it firmly. Only part of the rows carry a size: once, few, many, or a class if the clone is expanded.

D gene: .; clone size: .; V gene: TRBV28; J gene: TRBJ2-7; CDR3 protein: CASSGTLATYEQYF; CDR3 DNA: TGTGCCAGCAGCGGGACACTGGCTACCTACGAGCAGTACTTC
D gene: TRBD2; clone size: .; V gene: TRBV9; J gene: TRBJ2-1; CDR3 protein: CASSARSSGGAEEQFF; CDR3 DNA: TGTGCCAGCAGCGCCAGGAGTAGCGGGGGGGCAGAGGAGCAGTTCTTC
D gene: .; clone size: .; V gene: TRBV24-1; J gene: TRBJ1-2; CDR3 protein: CATSPDGGGYTF; CDR3 DNA: TGTGCCACCAGTCCTGACGGGGGTGGCTACACCTTC
D gene: .; clone size: once; V gene: TRBV5-1; J gene: TRBJ1-2; CDR3 protein: CASSVGDSNYGYTF; CDR3 DNA: TGCGCCAGCAGCGTAGGGGATTCTAACTATGGCTACACCTTC
D gene: TRBD1; clone size: .; V gene: TRBV6-5; J gene: TRBJ1-1; CDR3 protein: CASSHTGAEAFF; CDR3 DNA: TGTGCCAGCAGTCATACAGGGGCTGAAGCTTTCTTT
D gene: .; clone size: .; V gene: TRBV4-2; J gene: TRBJ1-2; CDR3 protein: CASSQVAAGSLGYGYTF; CDR3 DNA: TGTGCCAGCAGCCAAGTGGCGGCAGGGTCCCTAGGTTATGGCTACACCTTC
D gene: .; clone size: few; V gene: TRBV3-1/TRBV3-2; J gene: TRBJ2-1; CDR3 protein: CASSQEDRAKFF; CDR3 DNA: TGTGCCAGCAGCCAAGAGGACAGAGCCAAGTTCTTC
D gene: TRBD1; clone size: .; V gene: TRBV29-1; J gene: TRBJ1-2; CDR3 protein: CSGTTGGGYTF; CDR3 DNA: TGCAGCGGAACGACAGGGGGTGGCTACACCTTC
D gene: .; clone size: .; V gene: TRBV7-9; J gene: TRBJ2-7; CDR3 protein: CASSRPGLLQYEQYF; CDR3 DNA: TGTGCCAGCAGCAGACCAGGACTACTACAATACGAGCAGTACTTC
D gene: TRBD2; clone size: .; V gene: TRBV27; J gene: TRBJ2-4; CDR3 protein: CASRRLAGGLSDIQYF; CDR3 DNA: TGTGCCAGCAGACGACTAGCGGGGGGGCTTTCTGACATTCAGTACTTC
D gene: .; clone size: .; V gene: TRBV7-2; J gene: TRBJ2-7; CDR3 protein: CASSLGGQSSYEQYF; CDR3 DNA: TGTGCCAGCAGCTTAGGGGGACAAAGCTCCTACGAGCAGTACTTC
D gene: TRBD1; clone size: .; V gene: TRBV11-1; J gene: TRBJ2-1; CDR3 protein: CASSSDRASYNEQFF; CDR3 DNA: TGTGCCAGCAGCTCGGACAGGGCCTCCTACAATGAGCAGTTCTTC
D gene: .; clone size: .; V gene: TRBV2; J gene: TRBJ1-2; CDR3 protein: CASSEQGGYGYTF; CDR3 DNA: TGTGCCAGCAGTGAACAGGGAGGATATGGCTACACCTTC
D gene: .; clone size: .; V gene: TRBV6-5; J gene: TRBJ1-2; CDR3 protein: CASSQWHQDNYGYTF; CDR3 DNA: TGTGCCAGCAGTCAGTGGCATCAAGATAACTATGGCTACACCTTC
D gene: .; clone size: .; V gene: TRBV4-2; J gene: TRBJ1-2; CDR3 protein: CASSQDWEAVYGYTF; CDR3 DNA: TGTGCCAGCAGCCAAGATTGGGAGGCAGTCTATGGCTACACCTTC
D gene: TRBD1; clone size: .; V gene: TRBV5-1; J gene: TRBJ1-1; CDR3 protein: CASSLDKTGANTEAFF; CDR3 DNA: TGCGCCAGCAGCTTGGATAAGACAGGGGCGAACACTGAAGCTTTCTTT
D gene: .; clone size: .; V gene: TRBV19; J gene: TRBJ1-1; CDR3 protein: CASSNQGLNTEAFF; CDR3 DNA: TGTGCCAGTAGTAACCAGGGGCTGAACACTGAAGCTTTCTTT
D gene: TRBD1; clone size: .; V gene: TRBV14; J gene: TRBJ2-3; CDR3 protein: CASSQDFGRGFTDTQYF; CDR3 DNA: TGTGCCAGCAGCCAAGATTTCGGCAGGGGGTTTACAGATACGCAGTATTTT
D gene: TRBD1; clone size: once; V gene: TRBV6-5; J gene: TRBJ1-6; CDR3 protein: CASSWTGYNSPLHF; CDR3 DNA: TGTGCCAGCAGCTGGACAGGGTATAATTCACCCCTCCACTTT
D gene: TRBD1; clone size: .; V gene: TRBV7-3; J gene: TRBJ2-1; CDR3 protein: CASSLSGTVHNEQFF; CDR3 DNA: TGTGCCAGCAGCTTATCCGGGACAGTACACAATGAGCAGTTCTTC
D gene: TRBD1; clone size: .; V gene: TRBV7-9; J gene: TRBJ1-6; CDR3 protein: CATTEQGSVMDSPLHF; CDR3 DNA: TGTGCCACGACCGAACAGGGGTCGGTCATGGATTCACCCCTCCACTTT
D gene: .; clone size: .; V gene: TRBV28; J gene: TRBJ1-2; CDR3 protein: CASSSSPGGYTF; CDR3 DNA: TGTGCCAGCAGCTCTTCGCCCGGGGGCTACACCTTC
D gene: .; clone size: .; V gene: TRBV30; J gene: TRBJ2-5; CDR3 protein: CAWRSPGHGQETQYF; CDR3 DNA: TGTGCCTGGAGATCTCCGGGACATGGACAAGAGACCCAGTACTTC
D gene: TRBD1; clone size: .; V gene: TRBV27; J gene: TRBJ1-6; CDR3 protein: CASSLSQGASPLHF; CDR3 DNA: TGTGCCAGCAGTTTATCACAGGGGGCTTCACCCCTCCACTTT
D gene: TRBD1; clone size: .; V gene: TRBV4-1; J gene: TRBJ1-1; CDR3 protein: CASSLTGTGVFMNTEAFF; CDR3 DNA: TGCGCCAGCAGCCTCACCGGGACAGGAGTCTTTATGAACACTGAAGCTTTCTTT
D gene: TRBD1; clone size: .; V gene: TRBV7-3; J gene: TRBJ1-1; CDR3 protein: CASSSSTGVAFF; CDR3 DNA: TGTGCCAGCAGCTCCTCCACAGGGGTAGCTTTCTTT